This T cell receptor beta chain was identified during a study of blood T cell repertoires in COVID-19. Study-level background: COVID-19 samples, acute and convalescent, were from the United States, Italy and Spain. T cells, B-cell-depleted T cells, or PBMCs supplied cDNA or gDNA.

V was shortened by 4 bases and J by 6 bases, with 13 bases between the two germline ends. Looked up from germline, CDR1 is LNHDA and CDR2 is SQIVND (reference sequence). This CDR3 is built from 13 residues. Original handling: Researchers report that nucleated cell counts were estimated from reference gene primer amplification. Assay used: immunoSEQ multiplex PCR; TCRdb lists only in-frame clones, some missing. V, J and clone size reflect that table, while D and trimming were determined from the DNA. The table has about 160,000 clones, over 60% seen once. Source material: peripheral blood. The clonotype was recovered from a man in his 60s with acute or convalescent COVID-19. The chain recombines TRBV19 with TRBJ2-7; no reliable D call. The CDR3 DNA is TGTGCCAGTAGTACTCAGGTTTTTAGCGAGCAGTACTTC. This translates into CASSTQVFSEQYF.